This T cell receptor (beta chain) was obtained from a study of CD8 T cells in Susac syndrome (dated by TCRdb to between 2018 and 2020). For context, the study as a whole: The study used repertoire sequencing to test whether antigen drove CD8+ T cell activation and differentiation in Susac syndrome. Paper-wide results and their limitations: The number of individuals in the TCR sequencing and HLA analysis was acknowledged as relatively small.

Concerning this clonotype itself: The specificity of this receptor is unknown. No much larger clonotype is one base removed from it; base qualities were not supplied.

RNA was extracted using the RNeasy kit, and 0.5 to 1 microgram was reverse transcribed with random hexamers. The immunoSEQ multiplex PCR assay, covering 54 Vbeta and 13 Jbeta segments, was used to amplify TCR beta CDR3 regions. To correct PCR amplification bias, a synthetic template baseline was used for both primer optimization and computational correction. The original methods were these. Only productive sequences were kept, with reads annotated to V, D and J genes according to IMGT and analyzed in immunoSEQ Analyzer. Clonality was calculated as one minus the Shannon entropy normalized by log2 of the number of productive unique sequences. For each patient and control, public and private clones were evaluated within the 100 most prevalent clones. Clones were defined as Susac-specific when absent from the healthy and MS cohorts, from roughly 1,100 published viral clones and from other ImmuneACCESS disease sequences. TCRdb itself trimmed the public reads at Q25 with fastp, ran MiXCR and retained productive beta chains. Records with the same CDR3 protein are collapsed into one entry carrying the most frequent genes and DNA. TCRdb, rather than the study authors, made the V and J calls. The table for this sample lists approximately 170,000 distinct CDR3 sequences; 92% of them were counted only once. In total, the top ten clones hold around 0.087% of the sample.

The germline V gene specifies SNHLY as CDR1 and FYNNEI as CDR2. The CDR3 runs 14 amino acids, cysteine and phenylalanine included. This entry keeps only the CDR3 DNA: 42 bases, framed from base 1. At the junction V is shortened by 6 bases and J by 6 bases, with 17 bases in between. High-throughput TCR beta sequencing profiled peripheral blood CD8+ and CD4+ T cells from healthy donors, Susac syndrome patients and multiple sclerosis patients. The healthy donors served as controls matched for age and sex. CD8+ TEMRA cells were enriched by FACS, while bulk CD8+ and CD4+ T cells were purified by magnetic negative isolation. Blood was drawn into EDTA tubes, processed within 24 hours, and PBMCs were isolated by density gradient centrifugation. PBMCs destined for TCR sequencing were cryopreserved in liquid nitrogen and later thawed in a 37 °C water bath. Purity of sorted or isolated CD4+, CD8+ and CD8+ TEMRA cells was at least 90%.

The chain is assembled from TRBV2 and TRBJ1-1; TRBD1 might be the D gene, on 6 matching bases. The source of this sequence is a human donor in good health. What was sequenced was CD4+ T cells from PBMCs. The nucleotides read TGTGCCAGCAGCTCACAGGGAAGTTGGTCTGAAGCTTTCTTT. Its protein reads: CASSSQGSWSEAFF.